This TCR beta chain came from a study of response to subunit inactivated influenza vaccine. One entry per CDR3 protein results from TCRdb running MiXCR on the RT-PCR reads. This sample yields roughly 570,000 distinct CDR3 sequences, of which 10% to 15% are seen a single time; approximately 14% belongs to the top ten. The germline V gene has CDR1 SGHTA and CDR2 FQGNSA. J gave up 12 bases and V 5 bases, and 8 bases lay outside the gene matches. The CDR3 runs to 13 residues. This clonotype appeared a few times. The J gene is TRBJ2-1, the V gene TRBV7-2; 9 nucleotides agree with TRBD1. The receptor's source is a man aged 50 to 59 who received an inactivated influenza vaccine. The source material was PBMCs from blood, sampled more than 35 days after vaccination. Written as DNA, the CDR3 is TGTGCCAGCAGCCCAACAGGGGGCAAACGGCAGTTCTTC. Translating gives CASSPTGGKRQFF.